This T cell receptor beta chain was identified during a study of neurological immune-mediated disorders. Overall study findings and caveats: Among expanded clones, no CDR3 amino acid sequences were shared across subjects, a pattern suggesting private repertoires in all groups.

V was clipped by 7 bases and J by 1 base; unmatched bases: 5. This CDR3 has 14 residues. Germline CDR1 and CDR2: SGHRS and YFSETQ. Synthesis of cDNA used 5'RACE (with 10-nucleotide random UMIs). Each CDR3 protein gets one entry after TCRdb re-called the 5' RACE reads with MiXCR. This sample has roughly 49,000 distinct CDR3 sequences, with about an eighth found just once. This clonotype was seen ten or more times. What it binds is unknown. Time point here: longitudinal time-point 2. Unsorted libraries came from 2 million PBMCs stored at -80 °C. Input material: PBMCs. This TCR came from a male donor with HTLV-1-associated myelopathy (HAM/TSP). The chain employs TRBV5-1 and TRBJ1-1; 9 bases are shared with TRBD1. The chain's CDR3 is CASLQGAGNTEAFF. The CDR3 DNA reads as TGCGCCAGCCTACAGGGGGCGGGGAACACTGAAGCTTTCTTT.